This is a list of T cell receptor beta chains from one sample in a study of OX40 agonist ivuxolimab in advanced cancers. Generated by immunoSEQ multiplex PCR, the TCRdb table keeps only in-frame clones and is missing some. The sample carries about 86,000 clones, 75% to 90% recorded once. The starting material was CD4+ or CD8+ T cells sorted from blood, obtained in a trial of the OX40 agonist ivuxolimab. The receptors stem from an adult with an advanced solid tumor such as melanoma, head and neck, liver or kidney cancer. Each CDR3 is given with its conserved first and last residue. The D gene is left open where the match is weak. Size is stated for part of the rows, as once, few or many counts, or as a class when the clone is expanded.

v_gene	j_gene	abundance	d_gene	CDR3nt	CDR3aa
TRBV4-1	TRBJ2-1	once	NA	TGCGCCAGCAGCCAAACCGGAACCCTATACAATGAGCAGTTCTTC	CASSQTGTLYNEQFF
TRBV28	TRBJ2-4	NA	NA	TGTGCCAGCAGTTTACCGGGGAGCGAGAACATTCAGTACTTC	CASSLPGSENIQYF
TRBV28	TRBJ1-5	NA	NA	TGTGCCAGCAGTTTACCACTAGGCGATCAGCCCCAGCATTTT	CASSLPLGDQPQHF
TRBV11-2	TRBJ1-1	NA	NA	TGTGCCAGCAGCTTAGTGGGAACTGAAGCTTTCTTT	CASSLVGTEAFF
TRBV4-1	TRBJ1-1	NA	NA	TGCGCCAGCAGCCAAGATTTTAGTAACACTGAAGCTTTCTTT	CASSQDFSNTEAFF
TRBV28	TRBJ1-1	once	NA	TGTGCCAGCAGTTTCGCGGGGAGGGGGACTGAAGCTTTCTTT	CASSFAGRGTEAFF
TRBV2	TRBJ2-3	NA	NA	TGTGCCAGCAGCCTAGACGGGGGACGGGATACGCAGTATTTT	CASSLDGGRDTQYF
TRBV9	TRBJ2-2	NA	TRBD2	TGTGCCAGCAGCCCCATCCGTGGGGCGGGGGGTTTAGAGGAGCTGTTTTTT	CASSPIRGAGGLEELFF
TRBV5-4	TRBJ2-1	NA	NA	TGTGCCAGCAGCTTGGGGGCCGGGTACAATGAGCAGTTCTTC	CASSLGAGYNEQFF
TRBV2	TRBJ1-2	NA	NA	TGTGCCAGCTCACAGCAAAACTATGGCTACACCTTC	CASSQQNYGYTF
TRBV5-6	TRBJ2-7	NA	NA	TGTGCCAGCAGCTTGGCAGGGGTTGACTACGAGCAGTACTTC	CASSLAGVDYEQYF
TRBV29-1	TRBJ2-2	NA	NA	TGCAGCGCTCGAACAGGGTCGGGACCCGGGGAGCTGTTTTTT	CSARTGSGPGELFF
TRBV7-8	TRBJ2-2	NA	NA	TGTGCCAGCAGCTATCTAATTTACACCGGGGAGCTGTTTTTT	CASSYLIYTGELFF
TRBV4-1	TRBJ2-3	NA	NA	TGCGCCAGCAGTTCACTTCCCACCAGCACAGATACGCAGTATTTT	CASSSLPTSTDTQYF
TRBV7-3	TRBJ2-7	NA	TRBD2	TGTGCCAGCAGCCTCGGGACTAGCGGGAGCTACGAGCAGTACTTC	CASSLGTSGSYEQYF
TRBV13	TRBJ1-2	NA	NA	TGTGCCAGCAGCTTATCAGGGAGATATGGCTACACCTTC	CASSLSGRYGYTF
TRBV7-9	TRBJ1-5	NA	NA	TGTGCCAGCAGCTCAGGGATACGCAATCAGCCCCAGCATTTT	CASSSGIRNQPQHF
TRBV9	TRBJ2-2	NA	NA	TGTGCCAGCAGCGTAGTTGGCGGGGGCGGGAACACCGGGGAGCTGTTTTTT	CASSVVGGGGNTGELFF
TRBV18	TRBJ1-1	NA	TRBD1	TGTGCCAGCTCACCCATAGGACAGGGGGCTACTGAAGCTTTCTTT	CASSPIGQGATEAFF
TRBV19	TRBJ1-1	NA	NA	TGTGCCAGTAGCCAGGATTCCATGAACACTGAAGCTTTCTTT	CASSQDSMNTEAFF
TRBV19	TRBJ2-1	NA	NA	TGTGCCAGTACCAAAAGGGCGGGGGCCCCGTGGAATGAGCAGTTCTTC	CASTKRAGAPWNEQFF
TRBV5-6	TRBJ2-1	NA	NA	TGTGCCAGCAGCTTGGCCGGCCAGGGCAGCAATGAGCAGTTCTTC	CASSLAGQGSNEQFF
TRBV29-1	TRBJ1-3	NA	NA	TGCAGCGTCGGCACAGGGTCTGGAAACACCATATATTTT	CSVGTGSGNTIYF
TRBV7-2	TRBJ2-5	NA	NA	TGTGCCAGCAGCTCCTCGACCATCCAAGAGACCCAGTACTTC	CASSSSTIQETQYF
TRBV4-3	TRBJ2-2	NA	NA	TGCGCCAGCAGCGCTTATTTTCCGAACACCGGGGAGCTGTTTTTT	CASSAYFPNTGELFF
TRBV5-8	TRBJ2-7	NA	NA	TGTGCCAGCAGCTTCTCAGGGGCCTACGAGCAGTACTTC	CASSFSGAYEQYF
TRBV19	TRBJ2-1	NA	NA	TGTGCCAGCCTGTCGTTGTGGGGCAGCGACAATGAGCAGTTCTTC	CASLSLWGSDNEQFF
TRBV2	TRBJ1-1	NA	NA	TGTGCCAGCAGTACGACAGGTCTGAACACTGAAGCTTTCTTT	CASSTTGLNTEAFF
TRBV10-2	TRBJ2-2	NA	NA	TGCGCCAGCAGTGTAAAGTCCGGGGAGCTGTTTTTT	CASSVKSGELFF
TRBV18	TRBJ2-7	NA	NA	TGTGCCAGCTCATTCGGGGGCAGGTCCTACGAGCAGTACTTC	CASSFGGRSYEQYF
TRBV7-2	TRBJ2-7	NA	NA	TGTGCCAGCAGCTTAGCCCCGGGACCCGCCTTTGGGCAGTACTTC	CASSLAPGPAFGQYF
TRBV9	TRBJ2-2	once	NA	TGTGCCAGCAGCGTATTGGGACATGCGAACACCGGGGAGCTGTTTTTT	CASSVLGHANTGELFF
TRBV19	TRBJ1-6	NA	NA	TGTGCCAGTAGTATTGGTCGGCTGATAAATTCACCCCTCCACTTT	CASSIGRLINSPLHF
TRBV7-9	TRBJ1-3	NA	NA	TGTGCCAGCAGCGGAAAGTTTGGGGGAAACACCATATATTTT	CASSGKFGGNTIYF
TRBV2	TRBJ2-6	NA	TRBD1	TGTGCCAGCAGGACAGGGGCCCCCTACTCTGGGGCCAACGTCCTGACTTTC	CASRTGAPYSGANVLTF
TRBV30	TRBJ2-1	NA	TRBD2	TGTGCCTGGAGTTCCTGGACTAGCGGGAGTCTCGATGAGCAGTTCTTC	CAWSSWTSGSLDEQFF
TRBV5-1	TRBJ1-6	NA	TRBD1	TGCGCCAGCAGCGAGGCAGGGGGCAATTCACCCCTCCACTTT	CASSEAGGNSPLHF
TRBV7-2	TRBJ2-3	few	TRBD2	TGTGCCAGCAGCTTACCCAACCTAGCGGGGAGGAGTACAGATACGCAGTATTTT	CASSLPNLAGRSTDTQYF
TRBV5-4	TRBJ1-1	NA	TRBD1	TGTGCCAGCAGCACCGGACAGGGAGTGAACACTGAAGCTTTCTTT	CASSTGQGVNTEAFF
TRBV18	TRBJ1-4	NA	NA	TGTGCCAGCTCACCACCGGGGTCGGGTAATGAAAAACTGTTTTTT	CASSPPGSGNEKLFF
TRBV4-1	TRBJ2-1	NA	NA	TGCGCCAGCAGCTTCAGGCGGGGACAGAGCTACAATGAGCAGTTCTTC	CASSFRRGQSYNEQFF
TRBV5-6	TRBJ1-1	NA	NA	TGTGCCAGCAGCTTGGAGATAGTAGGGACTGAAGCTTTCTTT	CASSLEIVGTEAFF
TRBV9	TRBJ1-1	NA	NA	TGTGCCAGCAGCCCCCGACACCGGAACACTGAAGCTTTCTTT	CASSPRHRNTEAFF
TRBV9	TRBJ1-2	NA	NA	TGTGCCAGCAGCCCCTCTACAGCTACCCATGGCTACACCTTC	CASSPSTATHGYTF
TRBV5-1	TRBJ2-3	NA	NA	TGCGCCAGCAGCCAACTGACGGACGATACGCAGTATTTT	CASSQLTDDTQYF
TRBV2	TRBJ2-5	NA	NA	TGTGCCAGCAAAGCTGAAGAGACCCAGTACTTC	CASKAEETQYF
TRBV2	TRBJ1-4	NA	NA	TGTGCCAGCAGCGTACAGGGACGTGAAAAACTGTTTTTT	CASSVQGREKLFF
TRBV19	TRBJ2-7	NA	NA	TGTGCCAGTAGTAATGCGTGGACGGGGTACGAGCAGTACTTC	CASSNAWTGYEQYF
TRBV10-3	TRBJ2-3	NA	TRBD2	TGTGCCACCGCGGGACTAGCGGGGGGCAGAGGCACAGATACGCAGTATTTT	CATAGLAGGRGTDTQYF